This T cell receptor (beta chain) was identified during a study of blood T cell repertoires in COVID-19 (dated by TCRdb to 2018 to 2021). Notes on the research overall: The collaborator samples originated in the United States, Italy and Spain and spanned the acute and convalescent phases of COVID-19. Where available, HLA class I and class II types were obtained from metadata supplied by the sample provider rather than from assay-based typing. A freely available public database, intended as a resource for researchers studying the immune response to SARS-CoV-2, is where the repertoires were released. Sample metadata almost always included a de-identified subject ID, COVID-19 status, age in years and sex. The material from the prospective study consisted of cDNA or gDNA derived from T cells, B-cell-depleted T cells, or PBMCs. The dataset comprised deeply sampled blood TCRbeta repertoires from subjects exposed to, actively infected with, or recovered from COVID-19. The samples were drawn from the first 160 participants of the ongoing ImmuneRACE study and from under 1,500 subjects provided by 6 global collaborators. The paper's findings and limits, for the study overall: How much clinical and demographic metadata was included differed by source and by participant, and the metadata was provided uncurated.

In the prospective study, participants were 18 to 89 years old, resided in about two dozen geographic areas of the United States, and were enrolled through a virtual design. In the prospective study, cohorts were assigned on the basis of participant-reported clinical history obtained from a screening survey and a study questionnaire. For ImmuneRACE Cohort 3, a participant was defined as recovered based on two consecutive negative NP/OP PCR tests, clearance by a healthcare professional, or resolution of symptoms. In the prospective study, whole blood, serum and a nasopharyngeal or oropharyngeal swab were collected from each participant by mobile phlebotomists. Over a roughly 2-month period, participants in the prospective study had the option of providing additional blood draws and questionnaires. Before DNA extraction, blood samples from the prospective study were shipped at room temperature or frozen.

As regards this clone: The clone's antigen remains unknown. No much larger clone is present one base from it, and per-base qualities are unavailable.

Spanning cysteine to phenylalanine, the CDR3 consists of 14 amino acids. This entry keeps only the CDR3 DNA: 42 bases, framed from base 1. The germline V gene gives CDR1 as MDHEN and CDR2 as SYDVKM. V loses 3 bases of germline sequence and J loses 2 bases, and the interval between the two ends is 11 bases. TCRbeta CDR3 regions were amplified from genomic DNA by means of the immunoSEQ Assay, a bias-controlled multiplex PCR. Turning to the authors' computational methods: The number of nucleated cells in each sample was estimated from the amplification of reference gene primers within the assay. To quantify the absolute abundance of each unique TCRbeta CDR3 rearrangement, sequence reads were collapsed and filtered. For each sample, productive Simpson clonality was calculated by taking the square root of Simpson's diversity index across productive rearrangements. Held by TCRdb, this immuneACCESS table contains in-frame sequences only and omits some clones. Under half of the omission traces to an unresolved V gene where checked; the cause of the rest is unknown. V and J calls and clone size come straight from that table; D and trimming were deduced from the DNA. A total of 350,000 to 400,000 clones appear in this sample, around nine tenths of them only once. 1.7% of the sample lies in the top ten.

The sequence was collected from a woman aged 30 to 39 who had recovered from COVID-19. Material for sequencing was PBMCs or T cells enriched from blood (not recorded which). The sequence is built from TRBV28 and TRBJ2-7; the D gene assignment is ambiguous. The CDR3 corresponds to CASSFGSGAYEQYF. The DNA sequence follows: TGTGCCAGCAGTTTTGGGTCAGGCGCCTACGAGCAGTACTTC.